The 10 T cell receptor beta chains reported below all come from one sample, sequenced in a study of CD8+ T cells in alopecia areata. Sequencing relied on a cDNA template that was reverse transcribed from extracted RNA. Generated by immunoSEQ multiplex PCR, the TCRdb table keeps only in-frame clones and is missing some. Of under 40,000 clones listed, approximately 52% are singletons. Source material: NKG2D-high CD8+ T cells sorted from blood. These receptors came from a human donor with alopecia areata.

This rearrangement joins TRBV4-1 to TRBJ1-6; 7 bases fit TRBD1. The ends lost 4 bases at V and 5 bases at J; junction bases unmatched: 8. Germline CDR1 is MGHRA and CDR2 is YSYEKL. The CDR3 has 16 residues. The CDR3 loop reads CASSLRGSLDNSPLHF. CDR3 nucleotides: TGCGCCAGCAGCCTCAGGGGGTCCCTAGATAATTCACCCCTCCACTTT.

CDR3 DNA: TGTGCCAGCAGCACCGGACAGGGAAGTCAGCCCCAGCATTTT. It codes for CASSTGQGSQPQHF. The chain couples TRBV6-6 to TRBJ1-5, with TRBD1 identical over 8 bases. J lost 6 bases, V lost 6 bases, and 7 bases had no gene match. Germline V gene data show CDR1 as MNHNY and CDR2 as SVGAGI (reference sequence). The CDR3 has 14 amino acids.

The CDR3 DNA sequence: TGTGCCAGCAGTTTATCGCAGGACCACGAGCAGTACTTC. Amino acid sequence: CASSLSQDHEQYF. This chain joins TRBV27 and TRBJ2-7; D unresolved. V was trimmed by 0 bases and J by 5 bases, leaving 8 bases between them. Germline V CDR1 and CDR2: MNHEY, SMNVEV (reference sequence). CDR3 length equals 13 residues.

The J gene is TRBJ1-1, the V gene TRBV2; 7 bases are shared with TRBD1. Looked up from germline, CDR1 is SNHLY and CDR2 is FYNNEI. V shed 4 bases and J 0 bases; nucleotides not matched to a gene: 5. The CDR3 is made up of 15 amino acids. This CDR3 reads CASSALDRMNTEAFF. The CDR3 DNA is TGTGCCAGCAGTGCCCTGGACAGGATGAACACTGAAGCTTTCTTT.

The chain employs TRBV5-6 and TRBJ1-5; weak D call: TRBD1 (5 bases). Germline CDR1 is SGHDT and CDR2 is YYEEEE. The CDR3 is 16 amino acids. The V gene lost 3 bases and the J gene lost 5 bases, with 18 bases spanning the gap. The CDR3: CASSYSKRGNYQPQHF. Written as DNA, the CDR3 is TGTGCCAGCAGCTACAGCAAAAGGGGCAACTATCAGCCCCAGCATTTT.

The chain recombines TRBV7-8 with TRBJ1-1; D perhaps matches TRBD1 (6 bases). This CDR3 comprises 14 residues. V lost 1 base and J lost 6, with 12 bases in between. Looked up from germline, CDR1 is SGHVS and CDR2 is FQNEAQ. This CDR3 reads CASSLGGTFPEAFF. Here the CDR3 DNA reads TGTGCCAGCAGCTTAGGGGGGACATTTCCTGAAGCTTTCTTT.

This clone has a handful of counts. The chain has TRBV4-3 and TRBJ1-1, with D possibly matching TRBD1 (6 bases). The CDR3 has 17 amino acids. CDR1 LGHNA and CDR2 YSLEER come from the germline V gene. The V end was cut by 0 bases, the J end by 7 bases, with 21 bases between. The CDR3 is CASSQEPRGLFSSEAFF. The CDR3 DNA sequence: TGCGCCAGCAGCCAAGAGCCCAGGGGACTCTTTAGCAGTGAAGCTTTCTTT.

Written as DNA, the CDR3 is TGTGCCAGCGGGCCCTCGGGTGACACTGAAGCTTTCTTT. Encoded protein: CASGPSGDTEAFF. This chain links TRBV25-1 with TRBJ1-1; D is uncertain. V was clipped by 8 bases and J by 3 bases, with 13 bases between them. Germline loops: CDR1 MGHDK, CDR2 SYGVNS. The CDR3 runs to 13 residues. The full variable domain, completed using reference TRBV25-1 and TRBJ1-1, is EADIYQTPRYLVIGTGKKITLECSQTMGHDKMYWYQQDPGMELHLIHYSYGVNSTEKGDLSSESTVSRIRTEHFPLTLESARPSHTSQYLCASGPSGDTEAFFGQGTRLTVV.

The rearrangement joins TRBV7-9 to TRBJ1-2; D is unclear. The V end was cut by 1 base, the J end by 0 bases, with 3 bases between. CDR3 length equals 13 residues. CDR1 and CDR2 from the germline V gene are SEHNR and FQNEAQ (reference sequence). The CDR3 here is CASSLGTNYGYTF. Written as DNA, the CDR3 is TGTGCCAGCAGCTTAGGCACTAACTATGGCTACACCTTC.

This clone has just one count. This chain links TRBV13 with TRBJ1-1, with D hard to call. Trimming took 0 bases from V and 0 from J, leaving 8 bases between them. Germline assignment: CDR1 PRHDT and CDR2 FYEKMQ (reference sequence). CDR3 length equals 15 residues. The CDR3 DNA sequence: TGTGCCAGCAGCTTAGGGGCAGGACTGAACACTGAAGCTTTCTTT. Amino acid sequence: CASSLGAGLNTEAFF.